These 19 T cell receptor beta chains came from one sample sequenced in a study of radiation and T cells in renal cell carcinoma. The time point is: blood 2 weeks post-SBRT. Treatment meaning: 15 Gy SBRT to primary tumor, nephrectomy 4 weeks later. Only in-frame clones appear in the TCRdb table, and some are missing; sequencing was by immunoSEQ multiplex PCR. The repertoire holds some 120,000 clones, with around 89% as singletons. The sample was blood, taken from a patient whose treatment included radiotherapy and nephrectomy. The receptors here all came from an older woman with renal cell carcinoma.

The chain carries TRBV28 and TRBJ1-1; 12 bases match TRBD1. This CDR3 spans 14 amino acids. Germline CDR1 is MDHEN and CDR2 is SYDVKM. With 5 bases clipped from V and 10 bases from J, the junction kept 8 bases outside the gene matches. The CDR3 DNA sequence: TGTGCCAGCAGTCGTTCCGGGACAGGGGGCTTAGCTTTCTTT. It encodes CASSRSGTGGLAFF.

The V gene is TRBV7-2, the J gene TRBJ1-1; 11 nucleotides match TRBD1. CDR1 SGHTA and CDR2 FQGNSA come from the germline V gene. CDR3 length: 14 residues. With V trimmed by 5 bases and J by 5 bases, 4 bases remained unmatched. The CDR3 reads CASSPDRGLTEAFF. For the CDR3, the DNA is TGTGCCAGCAGCCCGGACAGGGGGCTTACTGAAGCTTTCTTT.

The chain is built from TRBV5-1 and TRBJ2-1; either TRBD1 or TRBD2 may supply D (5 bases each). Deletions cut 4 bases from V and 3 bases from J, with 17 bases between. Looked up from germline, CDR1 is SGHRS and CDR2 is YFSETQ. The CDR3 runs to 16 residues. CDR3 DNA: TGCGCCAGCAGCCGGGGTGGGGCAGGGTTCTACAATGAGCAGTTCTTC. This encodes CASSRGGAGFYNEQFF. Combining the CDR3 with reference TRBV5-1 and TRBJ2-1 gives the whole variable domain KAGVTQTPRYLIKTRGQQVTLSCSPISGHRSVSWYQQTPGQGLQFLFEYFSETQRNKGNFPGRFSGRQFSNSRSEMNVSTLELGDSALYLCASSRGGAGFYNEQFFGPGTRLTVL.

Concerning this clone itself: The same CDR3 also results from other DNA sequences found in this sample. The rearrangement links TRBV19 to TRBJ1-3; D is uncertain. The CDR3 contains 12 residues. V shed 3 bases and J shed 4 bases, with 4 bases lying between them. The germline V gene has CDR1 LNHDA and CDR2 SQIVND (reference sequence). For the CDR3, the DNA is TGTGCCAGTAGTATTTCCGGAAACACCATATATTTT. This codes for CASSISGNTIYF.

This clone showed up just once. Within the sample, other DNA sequences also encode this same CDR3. This rearrangement joins TRBV27 to TRBJ2-6, with D uncertain. Germline values: CDR1 MNHEY, CDR2 SMNVEV (reference sequence). V dropped 3 bases and J dropped 2 bases, with 2 bases sitting between them. This CDR3 is built from 13 residues. As DNA, the CDR3 is TGTGCCAGCAGTTTCACTGGGGCCAACGTCCTGACTTTC. This gives the protein CASSFTGANVLTF.

CDR3 sequence: CASSPRVGYGYTF. DNA for the CDR3: TGTGCCAGCAGCCCGCGGGTGGGCTATGGCTACACCTTC. The chain uses TRBV14 and TRBJ1-2; no reliable D call. Germline V gene data show CDR1 as SGHDN and CDR2 as FVKESK. CDR3 length: 13 amino acids. With 4 bases removed from V and 4 bases from J, the gap between germline ends came to 10 bases. Combining the CDR3 with reference TRBV14 and TRBJ1-2 gives the whole variable domain EAGVTQFPSHSVIEKGQTVTLRCDPISGHDNLYWYRRVMGKEIKFLLHFVKESKQDESGMPNNRFLAERTGGTYSTLKVQPAELEDSGVYFCASSPRVGYGYTFGSGTRLTVV.

The chain employs TRBV19 and TRBJ1-1; TRBD1 matches 8 bases. The ends lost 6 bases at V and 5 bases at J; junction bases unmatched: 14. Germline V lookup: CDR1 LNHDA, CDR2 SQIVND (reference sequence). This CDR3 has 16 residues. The CDR3 loop reads CASSPWQGAGDTEAFF. CDR3 sequence (DNA): TGTGCCAGTAGCCCGTGGCAGGGGGCGGGGGATACTGAAGCTTTCTTT.

The chain links TRBV14 to TRBJ1-1; D remains ambiguous. CDR1 is SGHDN, CDR2 FVKESK, per germline. The V end was cut by 1 base, the J end by 6 bases, with 15 bases between. The CDR3 is 15 amino acids. The CDR3 DNA is TGTGCCAGCAGCCAAGTTCAGACTGCAAACGCTGAAGCTTTCTTT. Translation gives CASSQVQTANAEAFF.

The chain uses TRBV2 and TRBJ1-4; D might be TRBD1 (5 bases). The V gene lost 2 bases and the J gene lost 6 bases, with 13 bases spanning the gap. CDR3 length equals 15 residues. Germline CDR1 reads SNHLY; CDR2 reads FYNNEI. The CDR3 sequence is CASSESGWGYEKLFF. CDR3 in DNA: TGTGCCAGCAGTGAAAGCGGATGGGGGTATGAAAAACTGTTTTTT.

This clone occurred once. J is TRBJ1-5 and V is TRBV5-1, with D perhaps TRBD1 (5 bases). The CDR3 covers 14 residues. Deletions cut 0 bases from V and 4 bases from J, with 8 bases between. Germline CDR1 SGHRS, CDR2 YFSETQ. For the CDR3, the DNA is TGCGCCAGCAGCTTGGAGGGGTCGAATCAGCCCCAGCATTTT. Protein sequence: CASSLEGSNQPQHF. The full variable domain, its missing parts supplied by reference TRBV5-1 and TRBJ1-5, is KAGVTQTPRYLIKTRGQQVTLSCSPISGHRSVSWYQQTPGQGLQFLFEYFSETQRNKGNFPGRFSGRQFSNSRSEMNVSTLELGDSALYLCASSLEGSNQPQHFGDGTRLSIL.

This chain uses TRBV23-1 with TRBJ1-6; D gene unclear. TRBV23-1 is an ORF; its function is uncertain. V was clipped by 8 bases and J by 14 bases, with 7 bases between them. CDR3 length: 9 residues. The CDR3 protein is CASFGTLHF. Here the CDR3 DNA reads TGCGCCAGCTTTGGGACCCTCCACTTT.

The chain is built from TRBV7-9 and TRBJ2-3; 8 nucleotides align to TRBD2. V dropped 3 bases and J dropped 6; count of bases not matched to a gene: 14. Germline-derived CDR1 and CDR2 are SEHNR and FQNEAQ (reference sequence). There are 17 residues in the CDR3. Here the CDR3 DNA reads TGTGCCAGCAGCTTCCCACCTTCGGGGGGGGAAAAGGATACGCAGTATTTT. Encoded protein: CASSFPPSGGEKDTQYF. Full variable domain (missing parts from reference TRBV7-9 and TRBJ2-3): DTGVSQNPRHKITKRGQNVTFRCDPISEHNRLYWYRQTLGQGPEFLTYFQNEAQLEKSRLLSDRFSAERPKGSFSTLEIQRTEQGDSAMYLCASSFPPSGGEKDTQYFGPGTRLTVL.

A word on this clone: The sample has other DNA sequences that encode this CDR3 too. The V call is TRBV6-5, the J call TRBJ1-1; D is unresolved. This CDR3 has 13 residues. The V gene lost 2 bases and the J gene lost 1 base, with 5 bases spanning the gap. Germline V gene sequence: CDR1 MNHEY, CDR2 SVGAGI. Here the CDR3 reads CASSYKRNTEAFF. CDR3 nucleotides: TGTGCCAGCAGTTACAAGAGGAACACTGAAGCTTTCTTT.

The chain links TRBV9 to TRBJ1-2; 9 bases fit TRBD1. V lost 4 bases and J lost 5; bases outside the gene matches: 6. Germline lookup yields CDR1 SGDLS and CDR2 YYNGEE. This CDR3 spans 14 amino acids. Written as DNA, the CDR3 is TGTGCCAGCAGCCCAGGACAGGGGCCATATGGCTACACCTTC. The encoded protein is CASSPGQGPYGYTF.

About this clone: The sample holds other DNA sequences that translate to the same CDR3. The rearrangement joins TRBV7-9 to TRBJ1-6, with a weak D call TRBD1 (5 bases). Germline CDR1 is SEHNR and CDR2 is FQNEAQ (reference sequence). This CDR3 spans 13 amino acids. Trimming removed 4 bases at V and 18 bases at J, with 19 bases between. The CDR3 nucleotides read TGTGCCAGCAGCTCCACTCTGGCCGACAGACCCCACTTT. Its translation: CASSSTLADRPHF.

V usage is TRBV30 and J usage is TRBJ2-7; TRBD1 aligns across 7 bases. The ends lost 4 bases at V and 5 bases at J; junction bases unmatched: 14. This CDR3 is 15 amino acids long. Germline lookup yields CDR1 GTSNPN and CDR2 SVGIG (reference sequence). In nucleotides, the CDR3 is TGTGCCTGGACCCCCTCCAGGACAGGCTCAGACGAGCAGTACTTC. This gives the protein CAWTPSRTGSDEQYF. Supplemented by reference TRBV30 and TRBJ2-7, the full variable domain reads SQTIHQWPATLVQPVGSPLSLECTVEGTSNPNLYWYRQAAGRGLQLLFYSVGIGQISSEVPQNLSASRPQDRQFILSSKKLLLSDSGFYLCAWTPSRTGSDEQYFGPGTRLTVT.

The gene calls are TRBV19 and TRBJ1-5, with D uncertain. Germline CDR1 and CDR2: LNHDA and SQIVND (reference sequence). V lost 4 bases to trimming and J lost 1 base, with 11 bases between them. The CDR3 has 15 residues. The CDR3 region has the DNA TGTGCCAGTAGTACCCCGGGAGGCAGCAATCAGCCCCAGCATTTT. It is translated as CASSTPGGSNQPQHF.

CDR3 residues: CASSMDSSYEQYF. Written as DNA, the CDR3 is TGTGCCAGTAGTATGGACAGCTCCTACGAGCAGTACTTC. The rearrangement joins TRBV19 to TRBJ2-7; tentative D call: TRBD1 (6 bases). Germline CDR1 and CDR2: LNHDA and SQIVND (reference sequence). V was pared by 3 bases and J by 0 bases, with 6 bases between. CDR3 size: 13 residues. Based on the CDR3 plus reference TRBV19 and TRBJ2-7, the full variable domain is DGGITQSPKYLFRKEGQNVTLSCEQNLNHDAMYWYRQDPGQGLRLIYYSQIVNDFQKGDIAEGYSVSREKKESFPLTVTSAQKNPTAFYLCASSMDSSYEQYFGPGTRLTVT.

CDR3 loop: CASSPLLGGSYNEQFF. DNA for the CDR3: TGTGCCAGCAGCCCCCTGCTGGGGGGCTCCTACAATGAGCAGTTCTTC. The rearrangement links TRBV11-3 to TRBJ2-1, with D possibly TRBD2 on 6 matching bases. V was cut by 5 bases and J by 0 bases, with 14 bases left in between. This CDR3 region has 16 residues. Germline CDR1 reads SGHNT; CDR2 reads YENEEA.